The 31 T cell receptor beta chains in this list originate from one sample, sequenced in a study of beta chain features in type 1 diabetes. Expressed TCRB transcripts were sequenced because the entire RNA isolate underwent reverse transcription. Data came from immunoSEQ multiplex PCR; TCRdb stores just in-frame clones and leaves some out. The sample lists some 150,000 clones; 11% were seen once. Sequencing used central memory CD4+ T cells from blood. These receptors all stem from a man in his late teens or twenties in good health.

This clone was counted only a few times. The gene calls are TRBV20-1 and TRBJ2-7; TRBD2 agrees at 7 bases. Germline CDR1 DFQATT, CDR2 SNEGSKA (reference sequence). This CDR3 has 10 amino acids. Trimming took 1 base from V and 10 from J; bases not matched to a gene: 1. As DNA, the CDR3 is TGCAGTGCTAGAGTGGGACTACAGTACTTC. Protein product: CSARVGLQYF.

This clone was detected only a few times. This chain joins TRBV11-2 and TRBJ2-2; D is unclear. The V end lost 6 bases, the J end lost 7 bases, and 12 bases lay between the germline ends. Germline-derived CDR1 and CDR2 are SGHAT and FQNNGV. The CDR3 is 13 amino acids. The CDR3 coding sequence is TGTGCCAGCAGTCGGAGACAAAACGGGGAGCTGTTTTTT. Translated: CASSRRQNGELFF.

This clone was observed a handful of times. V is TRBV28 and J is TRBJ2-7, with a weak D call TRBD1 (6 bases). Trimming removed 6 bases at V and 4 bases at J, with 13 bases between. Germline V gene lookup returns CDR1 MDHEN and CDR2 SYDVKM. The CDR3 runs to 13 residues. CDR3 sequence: CASRTSQGYEQYF. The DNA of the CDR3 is TGTGCCAGCAGGACGTCCCAGGGGTACGAGCAGTACTTC.

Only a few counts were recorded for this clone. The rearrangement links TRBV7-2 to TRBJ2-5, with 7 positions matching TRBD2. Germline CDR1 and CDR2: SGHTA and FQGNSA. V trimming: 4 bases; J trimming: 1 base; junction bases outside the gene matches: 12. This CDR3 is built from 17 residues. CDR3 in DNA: TGTGCCAGCAGCTCCGCTAGAGCGGGGTTCTTCCAAGAGACCCAGTACTTC. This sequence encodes CASSSARAGFFQETQYF. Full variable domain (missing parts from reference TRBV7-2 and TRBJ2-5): GAGVSQSPSNKVTEKGKDVELRCDPISGHTALYWYRQSLGQGLEFLIYFQGNSAPDKSGLPSDRFSAERTGGSVSTLTIQRTQQEDSAVYLCASSSARAGFFQETQYFGPGTRLLVL.

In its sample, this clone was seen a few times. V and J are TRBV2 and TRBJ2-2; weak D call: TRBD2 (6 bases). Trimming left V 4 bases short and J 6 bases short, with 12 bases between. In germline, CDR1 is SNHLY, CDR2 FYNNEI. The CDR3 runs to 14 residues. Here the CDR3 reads CASSAGSMPGELFF. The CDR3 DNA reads TGTGCCAGCAGTGCCGGGAGTATGCCCGGGGAGCTGTTTTTT. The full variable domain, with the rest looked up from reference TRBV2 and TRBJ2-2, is EPEVTQTPSHQVTQMGQEVILRCVPISNHLYFYWYRQILGQKVEFLVSFYNNEISEKSEIFDDQFSVERPDGSNFTLKIRSTKLEDSAMYFCASSAGSMPGELFFGEGSRLTVL.

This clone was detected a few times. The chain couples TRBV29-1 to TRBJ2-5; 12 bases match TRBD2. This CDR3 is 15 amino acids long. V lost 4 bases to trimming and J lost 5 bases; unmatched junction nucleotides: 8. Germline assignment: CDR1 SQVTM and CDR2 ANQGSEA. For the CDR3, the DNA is TGCAGCGTTGCCCTAGCGGGAGGGAAAGCGGAGACCCAGTACTTC. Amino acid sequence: CSVALAGGKAETQYF.

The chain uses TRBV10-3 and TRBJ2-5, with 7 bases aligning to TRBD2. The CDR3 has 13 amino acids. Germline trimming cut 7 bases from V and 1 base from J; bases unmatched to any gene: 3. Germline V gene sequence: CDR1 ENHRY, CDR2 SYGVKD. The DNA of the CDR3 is TGTGCCATCACTGCGGGAGTCCAAGAGACCCAGTACTTC. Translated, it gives CAITAGVQETQYF.

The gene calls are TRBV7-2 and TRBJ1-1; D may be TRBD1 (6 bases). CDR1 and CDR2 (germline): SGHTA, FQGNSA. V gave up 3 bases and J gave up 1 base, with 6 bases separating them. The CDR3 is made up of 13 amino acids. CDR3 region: CASSLGQNTEAFF. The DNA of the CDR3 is TGTGCCAGCAGCTTGGGACAGAACACTGAAGCTTTCTTT.

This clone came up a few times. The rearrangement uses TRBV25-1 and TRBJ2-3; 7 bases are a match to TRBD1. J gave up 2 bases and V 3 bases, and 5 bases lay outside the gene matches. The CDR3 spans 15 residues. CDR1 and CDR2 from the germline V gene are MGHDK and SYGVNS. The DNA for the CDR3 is TGTGCCAGCAGTGACACAGGGGCCTACACAGATACGCAGTATTTT. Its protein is CASSDTGAYTDTQYF.

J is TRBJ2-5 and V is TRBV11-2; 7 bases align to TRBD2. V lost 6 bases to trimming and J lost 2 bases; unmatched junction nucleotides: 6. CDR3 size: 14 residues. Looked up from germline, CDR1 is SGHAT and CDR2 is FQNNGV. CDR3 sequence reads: CASSLGGLQETQYF. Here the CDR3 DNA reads TGTGCCAGCAGTCTGGGGGGGTTACAAGAGACCCAGTACTTC.

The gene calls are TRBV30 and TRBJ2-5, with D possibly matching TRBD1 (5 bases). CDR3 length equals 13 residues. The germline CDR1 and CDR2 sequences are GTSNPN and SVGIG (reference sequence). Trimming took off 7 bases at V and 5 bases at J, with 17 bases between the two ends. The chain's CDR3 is CAYLQGSGETQYF. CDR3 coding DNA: TGTGCCTACTTGCAGGGATCCGGGGAGACCCAGTACTTC.

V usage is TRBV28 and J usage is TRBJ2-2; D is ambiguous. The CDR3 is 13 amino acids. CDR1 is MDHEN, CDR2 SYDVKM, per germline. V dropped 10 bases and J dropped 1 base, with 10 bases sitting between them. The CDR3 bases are TGTGCCACCCATCTGGGGAACACCGGGGAGCTGTTTTTT. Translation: CATHLGNTGELFF.

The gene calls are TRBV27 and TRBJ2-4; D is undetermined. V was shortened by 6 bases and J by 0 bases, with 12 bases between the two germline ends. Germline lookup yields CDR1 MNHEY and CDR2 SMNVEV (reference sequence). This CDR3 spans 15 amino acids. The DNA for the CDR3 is TGTGCCAGCAGCTTTAGAAGGGAAGCCAAAAACATTCAGTACTTC. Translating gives CASSFRREAKNIQYF.

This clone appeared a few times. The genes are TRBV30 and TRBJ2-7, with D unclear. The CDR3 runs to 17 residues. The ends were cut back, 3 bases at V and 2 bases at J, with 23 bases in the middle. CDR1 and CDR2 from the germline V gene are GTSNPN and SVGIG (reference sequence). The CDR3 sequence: CAWRTSRHPRVAYEQYF. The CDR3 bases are TGTGCCTGGAGAACATCTCGACATCCTCGAGTGGCCTACGAGCAGTACTTC.

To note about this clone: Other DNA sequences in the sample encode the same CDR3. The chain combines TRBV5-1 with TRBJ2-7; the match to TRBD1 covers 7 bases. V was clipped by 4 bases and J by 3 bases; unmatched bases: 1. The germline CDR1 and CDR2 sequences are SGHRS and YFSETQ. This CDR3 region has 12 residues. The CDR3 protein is CASSRDSYEQYF. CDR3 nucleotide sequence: TGCGCCAGCAGCCGGGACAGCTACGAGCAGTACTTC.

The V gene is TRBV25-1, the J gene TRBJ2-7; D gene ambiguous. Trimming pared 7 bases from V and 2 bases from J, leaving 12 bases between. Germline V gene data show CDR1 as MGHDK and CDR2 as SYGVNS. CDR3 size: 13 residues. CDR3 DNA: TGTGCCAGCATCCCAGAATACGCCTACGAGCAGTACTTC. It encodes CASIPEYAYEQYF.

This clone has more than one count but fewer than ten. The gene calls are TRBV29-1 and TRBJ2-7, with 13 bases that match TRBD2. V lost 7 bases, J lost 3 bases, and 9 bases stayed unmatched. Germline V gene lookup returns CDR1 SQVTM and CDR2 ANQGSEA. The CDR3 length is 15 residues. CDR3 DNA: TGCAGCGACGCAGGACTAGCGGGAGATAGCTACGAGCAGTACTTC. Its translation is CSDAGLAGDSYEQYF.

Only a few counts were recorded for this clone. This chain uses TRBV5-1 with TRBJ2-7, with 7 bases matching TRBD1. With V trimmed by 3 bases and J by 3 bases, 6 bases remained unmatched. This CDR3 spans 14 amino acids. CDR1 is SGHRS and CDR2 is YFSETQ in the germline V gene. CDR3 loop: CASSSPQGSYEQYF. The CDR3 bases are TGCGCCAGCAGCTCGCCACAGGGGAGCTACGAGCAGTACTTC.

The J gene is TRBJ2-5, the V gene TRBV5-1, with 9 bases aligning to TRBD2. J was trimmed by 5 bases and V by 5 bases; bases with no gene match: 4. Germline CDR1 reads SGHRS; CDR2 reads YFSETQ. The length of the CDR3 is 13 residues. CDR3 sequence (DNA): TGCGCCAGCAGGCCCCTAGCGGGGGAGACCCAGTACTTC. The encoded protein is CASRPLAGETQYF.

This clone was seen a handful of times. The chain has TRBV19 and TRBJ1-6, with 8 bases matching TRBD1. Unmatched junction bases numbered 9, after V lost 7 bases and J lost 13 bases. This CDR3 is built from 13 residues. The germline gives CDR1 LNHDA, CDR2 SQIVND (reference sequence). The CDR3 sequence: CASNPGQVPPLHF. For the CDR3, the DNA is TGTGCCAGTAATCCGGGACAGGTACCCCCCCTCCACTTT. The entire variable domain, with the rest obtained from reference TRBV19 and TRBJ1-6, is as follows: DGGITQSPKYLFRKEGQNVTLSCEQNLNHDAMYWYRQDPGQGLRLIYYSQIVNDFQKGDIAEGYSVSREKKESFPLTVTSAQKNPTAFYLCASNPGQVPPLHFGNGTRLTVT.

For the CDR3, the DNA is TGTGCCAGCAGCCACGCGGGGGCCAACGTCCTGACTTTC. This sequence encodes CASSHAGANVLTF. The V call is TRBV7-2, the J call TRBJ2-6; D is undetermined. This CDR3 has 13 residues. The germline CDR1 and CDR2 sequences are SGHTA and FQGNSA. The V gene lost 5 bases and the J gene lost 4 bases, with 6 bases spanning the gap.

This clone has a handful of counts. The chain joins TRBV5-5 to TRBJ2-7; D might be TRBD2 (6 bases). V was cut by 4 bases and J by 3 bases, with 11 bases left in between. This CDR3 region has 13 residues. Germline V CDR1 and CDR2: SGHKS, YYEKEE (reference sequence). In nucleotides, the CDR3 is TGTGCCAGCAGCGTCCAGGAGGGCTACGAGCAGTACTTC. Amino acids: CASSVQEGYEQYF. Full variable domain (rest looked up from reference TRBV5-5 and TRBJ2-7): DAGVTQSPTHLIKTRGQQVTLRCSPISGHKSVSWYQQVLGQGPQFIFQYYEKEERGRGNFPDRFSARQFPNYSSELNVNALLLGDSALYLCASSVQEGYEQYFGPGTRLTVT.

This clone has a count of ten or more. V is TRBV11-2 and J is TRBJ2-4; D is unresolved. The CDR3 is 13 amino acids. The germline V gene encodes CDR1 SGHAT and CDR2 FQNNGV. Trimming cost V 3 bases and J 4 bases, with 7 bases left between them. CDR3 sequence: CASSFQEKNIQYF. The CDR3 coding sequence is TGTGCCAGCAGCTTCCAGGAGAAAAACATTCAGTACTTC.

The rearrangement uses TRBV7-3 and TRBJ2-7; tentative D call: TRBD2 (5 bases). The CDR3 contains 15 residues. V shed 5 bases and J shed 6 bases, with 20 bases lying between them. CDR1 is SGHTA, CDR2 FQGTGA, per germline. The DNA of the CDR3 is TGTGCCAGCAGCCCCGGACTTCTGAGAGGTTCCGAGCAGTACTTC. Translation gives CASSPGLLRGSEQYF. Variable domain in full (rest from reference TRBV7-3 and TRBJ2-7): GAGVSQTPSNKVTEKGKYVELRCDPISGHTALYWYRQSLGQGPEFLIYFQGTGAADDSGLPNDRFFAVRPEGSVSTLKIQRTERGDSAVYLCASSPGLLRGSEQYFGPGTRLTVT.

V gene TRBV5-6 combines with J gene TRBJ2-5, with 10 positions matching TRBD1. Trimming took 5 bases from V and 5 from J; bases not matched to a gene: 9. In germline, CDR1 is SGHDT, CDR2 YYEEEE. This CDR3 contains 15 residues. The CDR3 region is CASSVTGGRAETQYF. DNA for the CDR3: TGTGCCAGCAGTGTGACAGGGGGCAGGGCGGAGACCCAGTACTTC.

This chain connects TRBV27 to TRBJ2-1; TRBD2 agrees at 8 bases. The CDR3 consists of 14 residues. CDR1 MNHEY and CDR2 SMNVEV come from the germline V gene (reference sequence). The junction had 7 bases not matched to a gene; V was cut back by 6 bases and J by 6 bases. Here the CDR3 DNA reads TGTGCCAGCAGGGGGACTAGTTTGGGCAATGAGCAGTTCTTC. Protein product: CASRGTSLGNEQFF.

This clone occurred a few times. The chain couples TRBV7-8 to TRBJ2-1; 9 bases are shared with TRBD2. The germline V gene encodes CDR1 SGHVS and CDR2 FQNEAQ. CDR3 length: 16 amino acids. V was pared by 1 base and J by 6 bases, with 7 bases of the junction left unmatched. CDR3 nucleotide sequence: TGTGCCAGCAGCTTAGGGGCTAGCGGGAAGGGCAATGAGCAGTTCTTC. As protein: CASSLGASGKGNEQFF.

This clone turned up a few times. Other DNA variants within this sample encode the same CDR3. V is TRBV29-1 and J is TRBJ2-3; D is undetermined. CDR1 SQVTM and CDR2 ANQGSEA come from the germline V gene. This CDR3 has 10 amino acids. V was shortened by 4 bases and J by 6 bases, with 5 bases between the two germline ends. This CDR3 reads CSVGVDTQYF. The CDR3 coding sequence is TGCAGCGTTGGTGTTGATACGCAGTATTTT.

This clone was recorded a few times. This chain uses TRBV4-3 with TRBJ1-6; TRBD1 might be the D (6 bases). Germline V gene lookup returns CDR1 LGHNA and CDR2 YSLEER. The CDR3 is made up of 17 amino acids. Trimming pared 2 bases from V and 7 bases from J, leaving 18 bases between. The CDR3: CASSQPSSRGVNSPLHF. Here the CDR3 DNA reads TGCGCCAGCAGCCAACCCAGTAGCAGGGGAGTGAATTCACCCCTCCACTTT.

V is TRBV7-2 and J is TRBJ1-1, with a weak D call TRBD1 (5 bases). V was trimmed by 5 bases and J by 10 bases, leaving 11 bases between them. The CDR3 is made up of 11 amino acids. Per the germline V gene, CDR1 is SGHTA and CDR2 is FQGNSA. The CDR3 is CASSPPGGAFF. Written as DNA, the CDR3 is TGTGCCAGCAGCCCCCCGGGGGGAGCTTTCTTT.

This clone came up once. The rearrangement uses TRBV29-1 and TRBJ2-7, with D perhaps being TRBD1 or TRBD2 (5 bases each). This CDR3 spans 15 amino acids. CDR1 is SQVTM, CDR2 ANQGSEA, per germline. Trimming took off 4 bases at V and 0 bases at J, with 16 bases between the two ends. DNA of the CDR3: TGCAGCGTTGGGGGGATAGCTTCAAGCTCCTACGAGCAGTACTTC. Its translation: CSVGGIASSSYEQYF.